Listed below are T cell receptor beta chains from one sample, sequenced in a study of blood T cell repertoires in COVID-19. Produced via immunoSEQ multiplex PCR; TCRdb's table is partial and in-frame only. The table lists over 45,000 clones, approximately 80% of them singletons. The source material was peripheral blood. These receptors came from a human donor with active or convalescent COVID-19. The donor label of this sample is uncertain. CDR3s include the opening cysteine and the closing phenylalanine or tryptophan. A D gene is named only where the DNA matches it firmly. Some rows mark clone size as missing; the rest say once, few, many or name a class of expanded clone.

v_call,j_call,clone_size,d_call,cdr3_nt,cdr3_aa
TRBV5-1,TRBJ2-2,.,TRBD2,TGCGCCAGCAGCCCGGGGGGCACCGGGGAGCTGTTTTTT,CASSPGGTGELFF
TRBV11-1,TRBJ2-1,once,TRBD1,TGTGCCAGCAGCTTAGCCGGCAGGGGGCGTAATGAGCAGTTCTTC,CASSLAGRGRNEQFF
TRBV7-2,TRBJ1-2,.,.,TGTGCCAGCAGCTTAGTCTTCAGGGGCGACTATGGCTACACCTTC,CASSLVFRGDYGYTF
TRBV12-2,TRBJ1-5,.,.,TGTGCAAGTCGCCGCGACAGGGATGGTCAGCCCCAGCATTTT,CASRRDRDGQPQHF
TRBV7-4,TRBJ2-6,.,TRBD1,TGTGCCAGCAGCGTATCCCCCAGACAGGGGGCGCTTGCCGGGGCCAACGTCCTGACTTTC,CASSVSPRQGALAGANVLTF
TRBV2,TRBJ2-1,.,.,TGTGCCAGCAGTATGACAGCGAGCTCCTACAATGAGCAGTTCTTC,CASSMTASSYNEQFF
TRBV4-1,TRBJ2-3,.,.,TGCGCCAGCAGCCAAGTGGACTTGGTCAGCACAGATACGCAGTATTTT,CASSQVDLVSTDTQYF
TRBV5-4,TRBJ2-3,few,TRBD2,TGTGCCAGCAGCTCGCTAGCGGACGACACAGATACGCAGTATTTT,CASSSLADDTDTQYF
TRBV9,TRBJ2-5,.,TRBD2,TGTGCCAGCAGCGTAGGATCGGGAGGGCCGGGAGAGACCCAGTACTTC,CASSVGSGGPGETQYF
TRBV5-5,TRBJ2-7,.,TRBD1,TGTGCCAGCAGCACAGCGGGACAGGGGTCCCTCTCCTACGAGCAGTACTTC,CASSTAGQGSLSYEQYF
TRBV19,TRBJ1-1,.,.,TGTGCCAGTAGTCGTAGGGGGATCACTGAAGCTTTCTTT,CASSRRGITEAFF
TRBV18,TRBJ1-6,.,.,TGTGCCAGCTCACCCGGGATGGATTCACCCCTCCACTTT,CASSPGMDSPLHF
TRBV28,TRBJ1-4,.,.,TGTGCCAGCAGTTACCTGTCTAACAGGCCTAATGAAAAACTGTTTTTT,CASSYLSNRPNEKLFF
TRBV6-1,TRBJ1-6,few,.,TGTGCCAGCAGTGAAATAGGGGTGGGGGGCTATAATTCACCCCTCCACTTT,CASSEIGVGGYNSPLHF
TRBV5-1,TRBJ2-3,.,TRBD2,TGCGCCAGCAGCACCGGGACTAGCGGGGCTAGCACAGATACGCAGTATTTT,CASSTGTSGASTDTQYF
TRBV6-5,TRBJ2-1,.,TRBD1,TGTGCCAGCATTCTTGACAGGGCTGTCGGCAATGAGCAGTTCTTC,CASILDRAVGNEQFF
TRBV7-9,TRBJ2-5,.,.,TGTGCCAGCAGCCCAGGAAGGGGAGAGACCCAGTACTTC,CASSPGRGETQYF
TRBV4-2,TRBJ1-2,.,TRBD1,TGTGCCAGCAGCCTAAGTACAGGGGACTATGGCTACACCTTC,CASSLSTGDYGYTF
TRBV6-4,TRBJ1-5,.,TRBD1,TGTGCCAGCGGCTCGGACAGGAGCTCAGGACCCCAGCATTTT,CASGSDRSSGPQHF
TRBV29-1,TRBJ1-2,few,.,TGCAGCGTTGAAGCGGGGGATAACTATGGCTACACCTTC,CSVEAGDNYGYTF
TRBV6-2/TRBV6-3,TRBJ2-7,.,.,TGTGCCAGCAGTTACTCGGGACTGATCTACGAGCAGTACTTC,CASSYSGLIYEQYF
TRBV24-1,TRBJ1-5,.,TRBD1,TGTGCCACCAGTGCCCCGGGACAGGGACCTTTTCAGCCCCAGCATTTT,CATSAPGQGPFQPQHF
TRBV9,TRBJ2-1,.,.,TGTGCCAGCAGCGTAGCAGGCCCGGAGGTCGGCAATGAGCAGTTCTTC,CASSVAGPEVGNEQFF
TRBV30,TRBJ1-6,.,TRBD1,TGTGCCTGGAGTTTTCCAGGGGGCGCGAATTCACCCCTCCACTTT,CAWSFPGGANSPLHF
TRBV6-6,TRBJ2-5,once,TRBD2,TGTGCCAGCAGCCCACTAGCGCACCAAGAGACCCAGTACTTC,CASSPLAHQETQYF
TRBV6-6,TRBJ1-2,few,TRBD1,TGTGCCAGCAGAGTCGCGGACAGGGAGAACAATGGCTACACCTTC,CASRVADRENNGYTF
TRBV30,TRBJ1-3,.,TRBD1,TGTGCCTGGATTACAGGGGGCTCTGGAAACACCATATATTTT,CAWITGGSGNTIYF
TRBV2,TRBJ2-1,.,TRBD2,TGTGCCAGCAGGAGGGACGGGGGGGGAGGCGAGCAGTTCTTC,CASRRDGGGGEQFF
TRBV5-4,TRBJ1-2,.,.,TGTGCCAGCAGCTTGGGGACAAAGGACTATGGCTACACCTTC,CASSLGTKDYGYTF
TRBV6-5,TRBJ1-2,.,TRBD1,TGTGCCAGCAGTTACTCCTGGACAGGATATTATGGCTACACCTTC,CASSYSWTGYYGYTF
TRBV10-1,TRBJ2-7,few,TRBD1,TGCGCCAGCAGTCGGACAGGGGGAATCTCCTACGAGCAGTACTTC,CASSRTGGISYEQYF
TRBV2,TRBJ1-5,.,TRBD1,TGTGCCACTGGGACAGGTAATAATCAGCCCCAGCATTTT,CATGTGNNQPQHF
TRBV27,TRBJ2-3,.,TRBD1,TGTGCCTCCACCAGGGGGCTTACAGATACGCAGTATTTT,CASTRGLTDTQYF
TRBV19,TRBJ1-3,.,.,TGTGCCAGTAGTATCGGTGGAAACACCATATATTTT,CASSIGGNTIYF
TRBV5-1,TRBJ2-1,many,TRBD2,TGCGCCAGCAGTCCCGGACTAGCCTACAATGAGCAGTTCTTC,CASSPGLAYNEQFF
TRBV5-1,TRBJ2-6,.,TRBD1,TGCGCCAGCAGCTTTAGGACAGGGACCTCTGGGGCCAACGTCCTGACTTTC,CASSFRTGTSGANVLTF